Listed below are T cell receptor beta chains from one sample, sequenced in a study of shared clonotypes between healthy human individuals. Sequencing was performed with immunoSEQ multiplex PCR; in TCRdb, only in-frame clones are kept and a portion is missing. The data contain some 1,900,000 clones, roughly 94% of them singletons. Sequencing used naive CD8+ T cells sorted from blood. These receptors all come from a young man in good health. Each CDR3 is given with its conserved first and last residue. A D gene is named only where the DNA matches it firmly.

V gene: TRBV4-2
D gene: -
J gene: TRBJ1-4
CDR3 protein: CASSQVSPVPTNEKLFF
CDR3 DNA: TGTGCCAGCAGCCAAGTTAGTCCAGTGCCAACTAATGAAAAACTGTTTTTT

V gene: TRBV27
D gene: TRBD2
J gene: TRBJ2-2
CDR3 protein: CATSGGTSGTGELFF
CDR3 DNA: TGTGCCACCTCCGGCGGGACTAGCGGGACCGGGGAGCTGTTTTTT

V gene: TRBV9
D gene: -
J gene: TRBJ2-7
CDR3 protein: CASSVSKQGPEQYF
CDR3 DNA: TGTGCCAGCAGCGTAAGTAAACAGGGCCCCGAGCAGTACTTC

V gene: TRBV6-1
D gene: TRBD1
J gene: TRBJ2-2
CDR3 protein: CASSEAWQGERTGELFF
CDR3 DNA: TGTGCCAGCAGTGAAGCATGGCAGGGGGAGAGGACCGGGGAGCTGTTTTTT

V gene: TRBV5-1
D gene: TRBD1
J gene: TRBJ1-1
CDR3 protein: CASSLGTGIAEAFF
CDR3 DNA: TGCGCCAGCAGCTTGGGGACAGGGATCGCTGAAGCTTTCTTT

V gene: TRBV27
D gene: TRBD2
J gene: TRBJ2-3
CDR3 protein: CASSLLSATSGTDTQYF
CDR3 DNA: TGTGCCAGCAGTCTGTTGTCCGCGACTAGCGGCACAGATACGCAGTATTTT

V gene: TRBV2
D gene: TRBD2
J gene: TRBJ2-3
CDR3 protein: CASIPLAGEVNTQYF
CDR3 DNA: TGTGCCAGCATTCCACTAGCGGGGGAGGTAAATACGCAGTATTTT

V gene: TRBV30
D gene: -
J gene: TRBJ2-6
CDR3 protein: CAWSGLGVPDSGANVLTF
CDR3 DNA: TGTGCCTGGAGTGGGTTAGGGGTCCCCGACTCTGGGGCCAACGTCCTGACTTTC

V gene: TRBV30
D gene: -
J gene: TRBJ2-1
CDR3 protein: CAWSVLGHSYNEQFF
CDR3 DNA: TGTGCCTGGAGTGTACTGGGACACTCCTACAATGAGCAGTTCTTC

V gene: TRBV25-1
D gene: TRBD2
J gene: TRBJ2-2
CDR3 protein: CASSELLAGGKNTGELFF
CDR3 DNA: TGTGCCAGCAGTGAACTACTAGCGGGAGGGAAGAACACCGGGGAGCTGTTTTTT

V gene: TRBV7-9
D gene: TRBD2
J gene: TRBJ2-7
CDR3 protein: CASSLSGLAGPEQYF
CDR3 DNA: TGTGCCAGCAGCTTAAGTGGACTAGCGGGGCCTGAGCAGTACTTC